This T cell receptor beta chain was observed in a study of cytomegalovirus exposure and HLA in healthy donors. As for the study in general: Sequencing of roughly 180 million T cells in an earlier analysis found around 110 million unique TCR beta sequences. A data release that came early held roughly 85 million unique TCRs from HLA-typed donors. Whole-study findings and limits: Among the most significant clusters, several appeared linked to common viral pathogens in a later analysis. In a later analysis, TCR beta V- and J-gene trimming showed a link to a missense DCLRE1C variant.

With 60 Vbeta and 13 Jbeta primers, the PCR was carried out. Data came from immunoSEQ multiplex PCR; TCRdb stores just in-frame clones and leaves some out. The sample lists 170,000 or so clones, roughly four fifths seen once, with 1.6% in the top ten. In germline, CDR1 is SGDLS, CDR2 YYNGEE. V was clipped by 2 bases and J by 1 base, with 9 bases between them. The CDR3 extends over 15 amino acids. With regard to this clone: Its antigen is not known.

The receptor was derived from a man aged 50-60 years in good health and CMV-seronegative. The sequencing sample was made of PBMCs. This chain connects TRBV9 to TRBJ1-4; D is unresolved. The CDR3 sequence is CASSVGIGTNEKLFF. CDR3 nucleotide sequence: TGTGCCAGCAGCGTCGGGATTGGAACTAATGAAAAACTGTTTTTT.